This T cell receptor (beta chain) is drawn from a study of T cell responses to AZD1222 COVID-19 vaccine. From germline, CDR1 is SGHAT and CDR2 FQNNGV. Trimming left V 3 bases short and J 5 bases short, with 7 bases between. The CDR3 totals 12 residues. As to this clone: Its target is unknown.

The data were produced by immunoSEQ multiplex PCR, yet TCRdb's version contains in-frame clones alone and is incomplete. The sample holds fewer than 180,000 clones, about 92% seen once. Study-level results: Spike-specific TCR repertoires showed rising breadth and depth after two AZD1222 doses. The donor cohort was predominantly white British with a female majority, and clonal diversity may have been underestimated. In the spike-specific TCR repertoire, nearly half reportedly target unmutated variant regions.

This TCR was sampled from an adult who received the AZD1222 COVID-19 vaccine. The chain carries TRBV11-2 and TRBJ2-5, with no clear D. Sequenced material: peripheral blood, taken 28 days after the second AZD1222 dose. In DNA, the CDR3 is TGTGCCAGCAGCTTTAGTCGCGAGACCCAGTACTTC. Translating gives CASSFSRETQYF.